The rows below give T cell receptor beta chains drawn from one sample of a study of blood T cells in healthy people across ages. Each CDR3 protein gets one entry after TCRdb re-called the 5' RACE reads with MiXCR. The sample carries 1.8 million or so distinct CDR3 sequences, roughly two fifths recorded once. Specimen: blood. The receptors were gathered from a human donor in good health. Each CDR3 is given with its conserved first and last residue. The order of the fields is J gene, V gene, D gene, clone size, CDR3 protein, CDR3 DNA. D genes are given only for firm matches. A row's size may be missing; if present it is once, few, many or a size class.

TRBJ1-1 TRBV10-3 TRBD1 - CAISPGTGAGTEAFF TGTGCCATCAGTCCCGGGACAGGGGCGGGCACTGAAGCTTTCTTT
TRBJ1-6 TRBV3-1 - - CASSQEGLFPLHF TGTGCCAGCAGCCAAGAGGGGCTGTTCCCCCTCCACTTT
TRBJ1-2 TRBV12-3/TRBV12-4 TRBD1 - CASSLGGTEGYTF TGTGCCAGCAGTTTAGGGGGGACAGAGGGCTACACCTTC
TRBJ1-2 TRBV7-9 TRBD1 - CASAGGGTVLVHGYTF TGTGCGTCCGCTGGGGGCGGGACAGTCTTAGTCCATGGCTACACCTTC
TRBJ1-5 TRBV20-1 - - CSASDGHSNQPQHF TGCAGTGCTTCAGACGGTCATAGCAATCAGCCCCAGCATTTT
TRBJ2-7 TRBV27 - - CASSSNRADEQYF TGTGCCAGCAGTTCAAACAGGGCGGACGAGCAGTACTTC
TRBJ1-2 TRBV29-1 - - CSAAGTESGGYTF TGCAGCGCCGCCGGGACCGAGAGTGGTGGCTACACCTTC
TRBJ2-1 TRBV2 - - CASSVGEGHGEQFF TGTGCCAGCAGTGTTGGTGAAGGCCACGGTGAGCAGTTCTTC
TRBJ1-5 TRBV7-6 - few CASSLTDGNQPQHF TGTGCCAGCAGCTTAACGGACGGCAATCAGCCCCAGCATTTT
TRBJ2-3 TRBV20-1 - - CSANGAGPITDTQYF TGCAGTGCTAACGGCGCGGGGCCCATCACAGATACGCAGTATTTT
TRBJ2-5 TRBV20-1 TRBD2 - CSARVAGGYPQETQYF TGCAGTGCTAGAGTTGCGGGGGGGTACCCACAAGAGACCCAGTACTTC
TRBJ2-7 TRBV20-1 - few CSARDNTYEQYF TGCAGTGCTAGGGACAATACCTACGAGCAGTACTTC
TRBJ1-2 TRBV27 - many CASSLRSGNYGYTF TGTGCCAGCAGTTTAAGATCAGGGAACTATGGCTACACCTTC
TRBJ2-3 TRBV9 - many CASSVVGGRHEETDTQYF TGTGCCAGCAGCGTAGTGGGGGGGCGCCACGAGGAGACAGATACGCAGTATTTT
TRBJ1-6 TRBV19 - - CASSTVYNSPLHF TGTGCCAGTAGTACAGTCTATAATTCACCCCTCCACTTT
TRBJ1-1 TRBV12-3/TRBV12-4 TRBD1 - CASTLQGLGTEAFF TGTGCCAGCACCTTACAGGGGCTGGGCACTGAAGCTTTCTTT
TRBJ2-1 TRBV12-3/TRBV12-4 - few CASSSLRGARTFF TGTGCCAGCAGCTCCCTCCGAGGCGCGAGAACGTTCTTC
TRBJ2-2 TRBV20-1 TRBD1 - CSARASRGTGELFF TGCAGTGCTAGAGCGAGCAGGGGGACCGGGGAGCTGTTTTTT
TRBJ2-5 TRBV29-1 TRBD1 few CSVEASRDRGETQYF TGCAGCGTTGAAGCGTCCCGGGACAGAGGGGAGACCCAGTACTTC
TRBJ1-2 TRBV25-1 - few CASSDVAQGIASGYTF TGTGCCAGCAGTGATGTAGCTCAGGGGATAGCAAGCGGCTACACCTTC
TRBJ2-7 TRBV7-2 TRBD2 few CASSQSGLIPYEQYF TGTGCCAGCAGCCAATCGGGACTAATCCCCTACGAGCAGTACTTC
TRBJ2-7 TRBV5-1 - few CASSSMGLAYEQYF TGCGCCAGCAGCTCCATGGGACTGGCGTACGAGCAGTACTTC